This T cell receptor (beta chain) came from a study of cytomegalovirus exposure and HLA in healthy donors (dated by TCRdb to 2017 to 2019). A note on the overall study: In an earlier analysis of under 600 of the donors, around 300 Gb of sequence data and roughly 100 million unique TCR beta sequences from about 180 million T cells were reported. HLA typing covered class I and class II loci at four-digit resolution. Every repertoire in the discovery cohort had been generated on one and the same sequencing platform. A later analysis re-examined previously published TCR beta repertoires from 600 to 700 donors and added high-resolution HLA genotyping to investigate patterns of TCR occurrence. Around 320 gigabases of sequencing data and approximately 85 million unique TCR sequences were included in an early release covering around 600 HLA-typed donors. Roughly five DR-DQ haplotypes were handled as single units for association and clustering, since linkage in the cohort was strong. Among the roughly 400 genotyped donors, more than 70% belonged to the genetic ancestry cluster associated with self-reported Caucasian donors. The later analysis used no new phenotypic data to find candidate immune exposures, relying instead on TCR beta sequences and their occurrence across donors. To predict cytomegalovirus infection status, the study combined high-throughput TCR immunosequencing, statistical association of individual TCRs with disease status, and machine learning. The study profiled the T cell repertoires of fewer than 850 subjects by immunosequencing and related them to cytomegalovirus serostatus. An earlier analysis of 500 to 750 of the donors applied high-throughput TCR beta sequencing to assess whether each TCR beta V gene segment acted as functional or pseudogenic. Along with the approximately 700-subject first cohort, a separate validation cohort of over a hundred different subjects was used. In a later genetic analysis, genome-wide SNP genotypes for about 55% of the roughly 700 donors were used, and that subset was treated as a discovery cohort. Donor age, sex, ethnicity and CMV serostatus were collected together with the repertoire data. The study was designed to test whether signatures of past pathogen exposure could be identified by cataloging public T cell receptors. Across some 400 genotyped donors of the cohort, an average of 235,054 unique TCR beta nucleotide sequences per donor were sequenced, and 15% to 20% of those sequences were non-productive. Typing coverage differed by locus: A, B, C, DRB1 and DQB1 were typed in roughly 629-630 donors, DQA1 in roughly 500, DPA1 in some 600, and DPB1 in 450 to 490. The research as a whole found: The authors suggested that the approach could potentially be generalized to other disease states and immunological phenotypes. Because counts were too low, seventeen rarely observed V segments, including chromosome 9 orphons, were excluded from the earlier analysis of a few hundred of the donors. A few of the identified cytomegalovirus-associated TCR beta chains were confirmed in vitro to be specific for cytomegalovirus antigens. Compared with equally common non-associated chains, HLA-associated TCR beta chains in a later analysis were more clonally expanded and had lower generation probabilities. In the study, some 160 TCR beta chains were listed as associated with cytomegalovirus. An association between a missense DCLRE1C variant and V-gene and J-gene trimming of TCR beta chains was found in a later genetic analysis and replicated in an independent cohort. Because HLA typing was unavailable for some donors at each locus, only the typed subset was used in association tests. A further reported finding was that TCR beta sequences accurately predicted the HLA-A and HLA-B alleles for most subjects in the first cohort. Presence/absence analyses assumed roughly uniform sequencing depth across donors, an assumption that may not hold. Some IMGT-functional V segments, including TRBV6-2 and TRBV6-3, could not be distinguished by the 87-base-pair reads and were therefore excluded. In both the original and validation cohorts, the classifier was reported to diagnose cytomegalovirus status with high specificity and sensitivity. In an earlier analysis of 587 of the donors, most TCR beta V segments appeared in productive rearrangements about 87% or about 30% of the time, broadly matching IMGT annotations. At a false discovery rate of 0.05, a later analysis linked under 20,000 TCR beta sequences to specific HLA alleles. Compared with the roughly 670-donor mean, donors in an Asian-associated ancestry cluster had fewer N-insertions in productive TCRs, according to a later genetic analysis. In a later analysis, TCR association rates were found to vary across HLA loci, with the most associated TCRs seen for DRB1 alleles and the fewest for HLA-C alleles. Correlated functional status among segregating V segments might reflect linkage disequilibrium, but an unknown experimental factor could not be ruled out. Across donors, most TCR sequences were observed very rarely, whereas some public TCRs were present in many individuals. A later analysis found that most CMV-associated TCR beta chains appeared HLA-restricted, with HLA associations seemingly driven largely by CMV exposure. This cohort had only TCR beta chains sequenced, and the lack of alpha or paired-chain data limited which features could be detected. When HLA alleles, especially DR and DQ, strongly co-occurred, attributing TCR associations to individual alleles was difficult. The only immune exposure information available for the cohort was CMV serostatus. The sequencing pipeline was judged likely to have produced a cluster of highly shared sequence variants as a technical artifact. A later analysis reported that several top co-occurrence clusters appeared linked to parvovirus B19, influenza, CMV and Epstein-Barr virus.

Comments on this clone: The antigen it recognizes is unknown. No base quality values were provided; no much bigger clone lies one nucleotide off. The sample carries other DNA sequences with the same CDR3.

The library was made by the immunoSEQ multiplex PCR assay. A mixture of 60 forward primers for TCR Vbeta segments and 13 reverse primers for TCR Jbeta segments was used in the multiplex PCR. Amplification of the CDR3 region of rearranged TCR beta genes was performed with a multiplex PCR assay on genomic DNA. On the Illumina HiSeq System, the amplified TCR beta libraries were sequenced as 87-base-pair reads. On the authors' methods: A later analysis tallied 80 million to 95 million unique TCR beta chains across the approximately 670 repertoires, and about 12 million of those chains were shared by two or more donors. A nearest-neighbor algorithm error-corrected the raw reads and collapsed the reads into unique sequences, merging closely related sequences to remove PCR and sequencing errors. To assign V, D and J gene segments, CDR3 sequences were aligned to IMGT reference sequences. For a sequence to be retained, at least a six-nucleotide match to both a V gene segment and a J gene segment was required. Rearrangements were classified as productive when the CDR3 lacked stop codons and remained in frame with V and J, and all other rearrangements were classified as non-productive. Following IMGT convention, CDR3 was defined as the stretch from the second conserved V-encoded cysteine to the conserved J-encoded phenylalanine. The earlier analysis of approximately 590 of the donors excluded any sequence lacking an unambiguous match to a single V gene segment. An earlier analysis of around 600 of the donors classified V segments as functional when productive rearrangements were above 56.7% and as segregating when the standard deviation between donors was above 5%. A statistical classification framework was built to diagnose cytomegalovirus status from the catalog of TCR beta chain sequences. A later analysis assigned V and J genes by comparing TCR nucleotide sequences with IMGT/GENE-DB human TR gene sequences. In a later analysis, CDR3 sequences and most-parsimonious VDJ recombination scenarios were assigned using the TCRdist pipeline. In a later analysis, each TCR beta chain was defined by its CDR3 amino acid sequence together with its V-gene family, and reads without a unique V-gene family were excluded. To address suspected cross-contamination and a sequencing artifact, a later analysis removed roughly 640 highly shared, low-generation-probability nucleotide sequences. In a later analysis, a clonal expansion index was calculated for each public chain from normalized within-repertoire ranks of inferred template counts. A later analysis computed generation probabilities with a VDJ recombination model fitted to out-of-frame rearrangements, and checked the results against IGoR. In a later analysis, TCR-TCR, TCR-HLA and TCR-CMV co-occurrence was scored with hypergeometric tests, and a repertoire-size bias correction was applied to TCR pairs. In a later analysis, false discovery rates were estimated by permuting HLA or CMV assignments 20 times. A later analysis grouped co-occurring TCRs with DBSCAN, adding TCRdist sequence similarity when clustering within HLA-allele-positive subsets. Repertoires with fewer than 30,000 or more than 120,000 public chains were left out of co-occurrence clustering, as were four to six repertoires with anomalous nucleotide sharing. TCRdb took over this immuneACCESS table, retaining in-frame rearrangements with V and J assigned. Such tables are incomplete; in checked studies, under half of the missing clones stem from an unresolved V gene, and the remainder is unexplained. V and J calls and clone size come straight from that table; D and trimming were deduced from the DNA. Counted in this sample were around 90,000 clones; 70% to 85% of them appeared once. 10% of the sample lies in the top ten.

In total, approximately 610 healthy bone marrow donors made up the cohort. At the time of sampling, all cohort members were nominally healthy, though unrecorded immune exposures were likely present. Of the roughly 630 cohort members, about 290 had a positive CMV serostatus and 350 to 450 had a negative one, while no CMV serostatus was recorded for the donor. A peripheral blood sample was collected from each donor, and TCR beta sequencing was performed on peripheral blood mononuclear cells. The Qiagen DNeasy Blood Extraction Kit was used to extract genomic DNA from the blood cell samples. From cysteine to phenylalanine, the CDR3 is 13 amino acids long. Here the CDR3 DNA is all that survives: 39 bases in frame from base 1. CDR1 SQVTM and CDR2 ANQGSEA are derived from the germline V gene. The trim is 6 bases for V and 1 base for J, with a gap of 12 bases between the germline ends.

The specimen sequenced was PBMCs. This sequence was found in a human donor in good health. The chain is assembled from TRBV29-1 and TRBJ1-1; the D segment cannot be called with confidence. The DNA reads as follows: TGCAGCGTCCAGCAGGTTCGGAACACTGAAGCTTTCTTT. Its protein reads: CSVQQVRNTEAFF.